The rows below give T cell receptor beta chains drawn from one sample of a study of blood T cell repertoires in COVID-19. Profiled with immunoSEQ multiplex PCR; TCRdb holds only in-frame clones, not every one. The sample records roughly 250,000 clones, around 89% being singletons. The specimen sequenced was PBMCs or T cells enriched from blood (not recorded which). Receptors originate from a woman aged 40 to 50 with acute COVID-19. Both conserved end residues are part of each CDR3. The D gene is left open where the match is weak. Size values are once, few and many counts, or a class for expanded clones, and some rows have none.

>TRBJ2-7|TRBD1|TRBV10-3|.
TGTGCCATCAGCCTCCGGGACAGGGACAACGAGCAGTACTTC
CAISLRDRDNEQYF
>TRBJ1-5|.|TRBV3-1/TRBV3-2|.
TGTGCCAGCAGCCAAGACGGGCAGGGGAATCAGCCCCAGCATTTT
CASSQDGQGNQPQHF
>TRBJ2-1|.|TRBV7-9|.
TGTGCCAGCAGCTTAGCGGGACTCTACTACAATGAGCAGTTCTTC
CASSLAGLYYNEQFF
>TRBJ2-5|.|TRBV19|.
TGTGCCAGTGGAGGGGAGACCCAGTACTTC
CASGGETQYF
>TRBJ2-1|.|TRBV28|.
TGTGCCAGCAGTTTGCGGAATGAGCAGTTCTTC
CASSLRNEQFF
>TRBJ2-1|TRBD2|TRBV28|.
TGTGCCAGCAGTTTGATAGGACTAGCTCATGAGCAGTTCTTC
CASSLIGLAHEQFF
>TRBJ2-3|.|TRBV3-1/TRBV3-2|few
TGTGCCAGCAGCCAAGCGCAGGGGCCAGATACGCAGTATTTT
CASSQAQGPDTQYF
>TRBJ2-1|TRBD2|TRBV9|once
TGTGCCAGCAGTGAAGGACTAGCGGGAAGAAGTGACTACAATGAGCAGTTCTTC
CASSEGLAGRSDYNEQFF
>TRBJ2-1|TRBD2|TRBV5-6|.
TGTGCCAGCAGCTTGCGCCTAGCGGGAGTTAGAGAGCAGTTCTTC
CASSLRLAGVREQFF
>TRBJ1-1|TRBD1|TRBV30|.
TGTGCCTGGAGTGGTCCAGGGGGCGAAGCTTTCTTT
CAWSGPGGEAFF
>TRBJ2-7|.|TRBV5-5|.
TGTGCCAGCAGCTTTCAGGGGAGCTCCTACGAGCAGTACTTC
CASSFQGSSYEQYF
>TRBJ2-3|.|TRBV5-1|.
TGCGCCAGCAGCCCCGGAGAACCCACAGATACGCAGTATTTT
CASSPGEPTDTQYF
>TRBJ2-1|TRBD2|TRBV11-3|once
TGTGCCAGCAGCTTAATCGGGGGGGATGGCAATGAGCAGTTCTTC
CASSLIGGDGNEQFF
>TRBJ1-1|.|TRBV30|.
TGTGCCTGGAGTCTATTCAGGGGAGTGAACACTGAAGCTTTCTTT
CAWSLFRGVNTEAFF
>TRBJ2-7|.|TRBV27|.
TGTGCCAGCAGTTCCCGGGGGTTTACCTACGAGCAGTACTTC
CASSSRGFTYEQYF
>TRBJ2-1|.|TRBV20-1|once
TGCAGTGCTAGAGAGAACGGTGAGCAGTTCTTC
CSARENGEQFF
>TRBJ2-5|.|TRBV4-3|.
TGCGCCAGCAGCCAAAGCCACCAAGAGACCCAGTACTTC
CASSQSHQETQYF
>TRBJ1-4|TRBD1|TRBV6-4|once
TGTGCCCCCTCCGGACAGGGGGAAAAACTGTTTTTT
CAPSGQGEKLFF
>TRBJ1-1|.|TRBV18|.
TGTGCCAGCTCACCAACTTTGGACAGTTTGAACACTGAAGCTTTCTTT
CASSPTLDSLNTEAFF
>TRBJ1-2|.|TRBV15|.
TGTGCCACCAGCACTCCAGGGGCAGCTAAGCCGCAAACTCCTAACTATGGCTACACCTTC
CATSTPGAAKPQTPNYGYTF
>TRBJ2-1|.|TRBV6-2/TRBV6-3|.
TGTGCCAGCAGTCAGGGTAATGAGCAGTTCTTC
CASSQGNEQFF
>TRBJ1-1|TRBD1|TRBV5-1|.
TGCGCCAGCAGCGAGGGACAGGGGCGTTTCACTGAAGCTTTCTTT
CASSEGQGRFTEAFF
>TRBJ2-7|.|TRBV19|.
TGTGCCAGTAGTATAGGCTCCGGGAGCTCCTACGAGCAGTACTTC
CASSIGSGSSYEQYF
>TRBJ1-2|.|TRBV5-8|.
TGTGCCAGCAGCTTGGGGGGCCGCTATGGCTACACCTTC
CASSLGGRYGYTF
>TRBJ2-1|.|TRBV10-1|.
TGCGCCAGCAGCCCCAGGCCAGTTTTAAATGAGCAGTTCTTC
CASSPRPVLNEQFF
>TRBJ1-1|TRBD1|TRBV4-3|.
TGCGCCAGCAGCCCGGGGACAGGGGGCAGGGACACTGAAGCTTTCTTT
CASSPGTGGRDTEAFF
>TRBJ1-2|TRBD1|TRBV27|.
TGTGCCAGCAGGATTCCGGGACAGGGAAACTATGGCTACACCTTC
CASRIPGQGNYGYTF
>TRBJ2-2|.|TRBV6-2/TRBV6-3|.
TGTGCCAGCAGCCCCCAAGGGGCCGGGGAGCTGTTTTTT
CASSPQGAGELFF
>TRBJ2-3|TRBD2|TRBV7-2|.
TGTGCCAGCAGCTCCCGAGTAGCGGGAGGTTTGGGTACGCAGTATTTT
CASSSRVAGGLGTQYF
>TRBJ1-2|.|TRBV5-5|once
TGTGCCAGCAGCTTGGTCTTCGGGGGAGACTATGGCTACACCTTC
CASSLVFGGDYGYTF
>TRBJ2-1|.|TRBV19|.
TGTGCCACGCAGCGGGTACTGGGCAATGAGCAGTTCTTC
CATQRVLGNEQFF
>TRBJ2-7|.|TRBV28|.
TGTGCCAGCGCACACCGATTGGGGGGCTACGAGCAGTACTTC
CASAHRLGGYEQYF
>TRBJ2-1|.|TRBV27|.
TGTGCCAGCAGTTTATACGGCACTAGCTCCTACAATGAGCAGTTCTTC
CASSLYGTSSYNEQFF
>TRBJ2-1|.|TRBV9|.
TGTGCCAGCAGCGGCGGGACCGCAAGGGAGCAGTTCTTC
CASSGGTAREQFF
>TRBJ2-3|TRBD2|TRBV11-3|.
TGTGCCAGCAGCTGGCGACACTTGACTAGCGGATTGGATACGCAGTATTTT
CASSWRHLTSGLDTQYF
>TRBJ2-3|TRBD2|TRBV11-2|.
TGTGCCAGCAGCGTGGACAGGGTCGCAGCGGGAGGGCTGGTGTATTTT
CASSVDRVAAGGLVYF
>TRBJ2-1|TRBD2|TRBV19|.
TGTGCCAGTAATCCAAGCGGGAGGCCCTCCAATGAGCAGTTCTTC
CASNPSGRPSNEQFF
>TRBJ2-1|TRBD1|TRBV27|.
TGTGCCAGCAGTTTACTACCCGGACAGGGCTCCTACAATGAGCAGTTCTTC
CASSLLPGQGSYNEQFF
>TRBJ2-5|.|TRBV11-3|.
TGTGCCAGCAGCTTAATCGGCAGGGTAGAGACCCAGTACTTC
CASSLIGRVETQYF
>TRBJ1-5|.|TRBV30|.
TGTGCCTGGAGTGTACGGTCCGGGTACAATCAGCCCCAGCATTTT
CAWSVRSGYNQPQHF
>TRBJ1-1|.|TRBV7-3|.
TGTGCCAGCAGCATATCGGTTAACACTGAAGCTTTCTTT
CASSISVNTEAFF
>TRBJ2-7|TRBD1|TRBV18|.
TGTGCCAGCTCACCCGGGACAGGGACCCTGGAGCAGTACTTC
CASSPGTGTLEQYF
>TRBJ2-7|.|TRBV11-2|.
TGTGCCAGCGGAACGACAGGGACTGTCAACGAGCAGTACTTC
CASGTTGTVNEQYF
>TRBJ2-4|.|TRBV3-1/TRBV3-2|once
TGTGCCAGCAGCCAAGCCCTGACAGGATCTACTGACTTC
CASSQALTGSTDF
>TRBJ1-2|TRBD1|TRBV2|few
TGTGCCAGCATTGGGGGACAGGCCACTTATGGCTACACCTTC
CASIGGQATYGYTF
>TRBJ2-5|TRBD2|TRBV30|.
TGTGCCTGGAGGCCGGGAGGCCAAGAGACCCAGTACTTC
CAWRPGGQETQYF
>TRBJ2-7|.|TRBV14|once
TGTGCCAGCAGCCAAGATCGGGGTGTCGGCTACGAGCAGTACTTC
CASSQDRGVGYEQYF
>TRBJ1-2|TRBD1|TRBV28|.
TGTGCCAGCACCATCGACAGGGATGATGGCTACACCTTC
CASTIDRDDGYTF
>TRBJ1-2|.|TRBV7-2|.
TGTGCCAGCCAGGGGCCTGCTAACTATGGCTACACCTTC
CASQGPANYGYTF
>TRBJ1-3|TRBD1|TRBV18|.
TGTGCCAGCTCGCTGGGACAGGGGACGTCAGGAAACACCATATATTTT
CASSLGQGTSGNTIYF
>TRBJ1-2|.|TRBV3-1/TRBV3-2|.
TGTGCCAGCAGCCATGAGGGACGGGGGATCTATGGCTACACCTTC
CASSHEGRGIYGYTF
>TRBJ1-6|TRBD1|TRBV28|.
TGTGCCAGCACCCCGGGACAGGGAGATTCACCCCTCCACTTT
CASTPGQGDSPLHF
>TRBJ2-3|.|TRBV5-8|.
TGTGCCAGCAGCTTGTACCTAGGTTCGATTGATACGCAGTATTTT
CASSLYLGSIDTQYF
>TRBJ2-2|TRBD2|TRBV27|few
TGTGCCAGCAGATCAGCGGGAGCAGACACCGGGGAGCTGTTTTTT
CASRSAGADTGELFF
>TRBJ2-1|TRBD1|TRBV5-1|.
TGCGCCAGCAGCTCTAAAGACAGGGAAAAGCAGTTCTTC
CASSSKDREKQFF